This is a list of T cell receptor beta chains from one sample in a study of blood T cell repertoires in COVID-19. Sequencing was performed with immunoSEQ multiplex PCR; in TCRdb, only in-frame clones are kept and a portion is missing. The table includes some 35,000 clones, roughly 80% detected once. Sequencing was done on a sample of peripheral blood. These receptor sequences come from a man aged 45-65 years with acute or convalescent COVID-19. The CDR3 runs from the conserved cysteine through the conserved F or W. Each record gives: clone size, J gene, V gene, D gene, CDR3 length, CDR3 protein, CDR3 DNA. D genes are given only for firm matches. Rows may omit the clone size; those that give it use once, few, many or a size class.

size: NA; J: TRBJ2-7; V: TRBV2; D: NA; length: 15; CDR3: CASSARASLWYEQYF; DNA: TGTGCCAGCAGCGCCCGGGCTAGCTTATGGTACGAGCAGTACTTC
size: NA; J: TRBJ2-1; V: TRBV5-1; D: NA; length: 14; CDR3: CASSWDLDGNEQFF; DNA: TGCGCCAGCAGCTGGGACTTGGACGGCAATGAGCAGTTCTTC
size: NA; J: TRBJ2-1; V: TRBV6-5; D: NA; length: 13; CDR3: CASSLTGYNEQFF; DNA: TGTGCCAGCAGTTTGACAGGCTACAATGAGCAGTTCTTC
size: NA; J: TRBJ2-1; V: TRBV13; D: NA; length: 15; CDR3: CASSTEFVSYNEQFF; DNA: TGTGCCAGCAGCACAGAGTTCGTCTCCTACAATGAGCAGTTCTTC
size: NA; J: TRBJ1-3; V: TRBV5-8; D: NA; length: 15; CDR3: CASRRRSGAGNTIYF; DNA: TGTGCCAGCAGGCGGAGGTCGGGGGCTGGAAACACCATATATTTT
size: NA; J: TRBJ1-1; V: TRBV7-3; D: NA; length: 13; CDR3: CASSFEGSGEAFF; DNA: TGTGCCAGCAGCTTCGAGGGATCGGGAGAAGCTTTCTTT
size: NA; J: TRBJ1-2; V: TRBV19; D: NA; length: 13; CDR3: CASSFRGDYGYTF; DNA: TGTGCCAGTAGTTTCAGGGGAGACTATGGCTACACCTTC
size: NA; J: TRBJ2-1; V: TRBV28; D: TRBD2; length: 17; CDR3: CASSLTSGRGGYNEQFF; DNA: TGTGCCAGCAGTTTGACTAGCGGGAGGGGGGGCTACAATGAGCAGTTCTTC
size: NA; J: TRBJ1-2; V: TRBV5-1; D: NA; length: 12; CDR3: CASSRGHYGYTF; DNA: TGCGCCAGCAGTCGAGGGCATTATGGCTACACCTTC
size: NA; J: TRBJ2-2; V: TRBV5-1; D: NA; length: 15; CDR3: CATADRSPNTGELFF; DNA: TGCGCCACCGCCGACAGGTCCCCCAACACCGGGGAGCTGTTTTTT
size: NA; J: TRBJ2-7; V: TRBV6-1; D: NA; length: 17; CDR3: CASSDPTLRLFSYEQYF; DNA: TGTGCCAGCAGTGATCCTACTTTACGTTTGTTCTCCTACGAGCAGTACTTC
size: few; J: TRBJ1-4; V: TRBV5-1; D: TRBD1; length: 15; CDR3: CASSLETGGGEKLFF; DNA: TGCGCCAGCAGCTTGGAAACAGGGGGCGGTGAAAAACTGTTTTTT
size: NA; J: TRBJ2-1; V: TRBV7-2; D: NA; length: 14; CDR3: CASSWDFSYNEQFF; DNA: TGTGCCAGCAGCTGGGACTTCTCCTACAATGAGCAGTTCTTC
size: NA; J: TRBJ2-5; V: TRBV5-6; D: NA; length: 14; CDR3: CASSLRGNQETQYF; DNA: TGTGCCAGCAGCTTAAGAGGCAACCAAGAGACCCAGTACTTC
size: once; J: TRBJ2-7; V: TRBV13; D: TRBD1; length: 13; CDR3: CASSTQGAGEQYF; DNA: TGTGCCAGCAGCACACAGGGGGCGGGTGAGCAGTACTTC